The 24 T cell receptor beta chains reported below all come from one sample, sequenced in a study of CDR3 diversity in severe acne. TCRdb called the PCR reads again in MiXCR, with one record for every CDR3 protein. Of 97,000 or so distinct CDR3 sequences listed, more than 45% are singletons. The sample comprised blood. These receptors came from a male donor with acne.

The CDR3 nucleotides read TGCAGTGCTAGACGCGGCGGGACTAGTGGCGGGGAGCTGTTTTTT. It codes for CSARRGGTSGGELFF. The chain carries TRBV20-1 and TRBJ2-2, with 8 bases that match TRBD2. The CDR3 contains 15 residues. The V and J ends lost 2 bases and 7 bases, in that order; junction bases with no gene match: 9. The germline CDR1 and CDR2 sequences are DFQATT and SNEGSKA (reference sequence).

A remark on this clonotype: The junction differs from germline at one of its ends, possibly a read error. The chain uses TRBV10-2 and TRBJ1-5; no reliable D call. CDR1 is WSHSY and CDR2 is SAAADI in the germline V gene. The CDR3 covers 13 residues. The CDR3 here is CASSYGSDQPQHF. CDR3 in DNA: TGTGCCAGCAGTTACGGGTCGGATCAGCCCCAGCATTTT.

J is TRBJ2-7 and V is TRBV5-1; 9 positions agree with TRBD1. The CDR3 totals 14 residues. Losses at the gene ends were 4 bases for V and 5 bases for J; bases not matched to a gene: 7. Germline loops: CDR1 SGHRS, CDR2 YFSETQ. CDR3 sequence: CASSEGTGTDEQYF. Here the CDR3 DNA reads TGCGCCAGCAGCGAAGGGACAGGGACGGACGAGCAGTACTTC.

V gene TRBV24-1 combines with J gene TRBJ1-2, with 8 positions matching TRBD1. The trim removed 6 bases at V and 10 bases at J, leaving 3 bases unmatched. Germline CDR1 and CDR2: KGHDR and SFDVKD. The CDR3 extends over 11 amino acids. CDR3 region: CATSLQGDYTF. The DNA of the CDR3 is TGTGCCACCAGTTTACAGGGGGACTACACCTTC.

J is TRBJ2-2 and V is TRBV24-1, with D possibly called TRBD1 or TRBD2 (5 bases each). Trimming pared 1 base from V and 0 bases from J, leaving 8 bases between. This CDR3 region has 16 residues. Germline CDR1 and CDR2: KGHDR and SFDVKD. Written as DNA, the CDR3 is TGTGCCACCAGTGATTTAAGAGGGGCGAACACCGGGGAGCTGTTTTTT. This encodes CATSDLRGANTGELFF.

The genes are TRBV2 and TRBJ1-2; TRBD1 agrees at 11 bases. Per the germline V gene, CDR1 is SNHLY and CDR2 is FYNNEI. CDR3 size: 15 residues. V lost 1 base and J lost 3; bases outside the gene matches: 1. CDR3: CASSEGTGGDYGYTF. The DNA for the CDR3 is TGTGCCAGCAGTGAAGGGACAGGGGGCGACTATGGCTACACCTTC.

As for this clonotype: One junction end disagrees with the germline gene, perhaps due to a read error. This sequence joins TRBV19 and TRBJ2-1; TRBD2 might be the D (6 bases). Germline CDR1 and CDR2: LNHDA and SQIVND (reference sequence). CDR3 length: 16 residues. The CDR3: CASSQLAHSSHNEQFF. The DNA of the CDR3 is TGTGCCAGCAGCCAACTAGCCCATTCCTCCCACAATGAGCAGTTCTTC.

This clonotype was picked up many times. The V gene is TRBV6-6, the J gene TRBJ2-7, with 7 bases that match TRBD2. Losses at the gene ends were 11 bases for V and 0 bases for J; bases not matched to a gene: 7. The CDR3 runs 13 residues. CDR1 and CDR2 from the germline V gene are MNHNY and SVGAGI (reference sequence). The CDR3 spells CAVGERDSYEQYV. In DNA form, the CDR3 reads TGTGCCGTAGGAGAGCGGGACTCCTACGAGCAGTACGTC.

This chain connects TRBV7-9 to TRBJ2-7; D not certain. This CDR3 comprises 15 residues. Per the germline V gene, CDR1 is SEHNR and CDR2 is FQNEAQ (reference sequence). Trimming pared 2 bases from V and 5 bases from J, leaving 16 bases between. CDR3 sequence (DNA): TGTGCCAGCAGCTTAATTCAAGTCTCCTACAACGAGCAGTACTTC. Its protein product is CASSLIQVSYNEQYF.

A word on this clonotype: One base away lies a much larger clone, so this may be a sequencing read error. This chain uses TRBV6-4 with TRBJ2-3; a weak D match, TRBD2 (6 bases). The V gene's germline CDR1 is MRHNA and CDR2 SNTAGT. V lost 6 bases and J 7 bases, leaving 17 bases between the germline ends. The length of the CDR3 is 14 residues. The CDR3 DNA follows: TGTGCCAGCAGGGAGGGTAATGAGGACCATACGCAGTATTTT. It is translated as CASREGNEDHTQYF.

This clonotype appeared many times. The gene calls are TRBV24-1 and TRBJ2-7, with TRBD1 identical over 12 bases. Germline V gene data show CDR1 as KGHDR and CDR2 as SFDVKD. The CDR3 runs to 15 residues. Trimming took 4 bases from V and 6 from J; bases not matched to a gene: 6. The chain's CDR3 is CATSDPGQGALEQYF. DNA of the CDR3: TGTGCCACCAGTGACCCGGGACAGGGGGCTCTCGAGCAGTACTTC.

There are a few counts of this clonotype. With a much larger clone just one base away, this may be a read error. The rearrangement uses TRBV7-3 and TRBJ1-2; possibly TRBD1 for D (5 bases). This CDR3 has 13 residues. Trimming left V 2 bases short and J 4 bases short, with 8 bases between. Germline V CDR1 and CDR2: SGHTA, FQGTGA. The CDR3 reads CASSLGASYGYTF. Written as DNA, the CDR3 is TGTGCCAGCAGCTTAGGGGCGAGCTATGGCTACACCTTC.

This clonotype was seen a handful of times. V is TRBV29-1 and J is TRBJ1-2, with 7 bases identical to TRBD1. Trimming at V came to 0 bases and at J to 5 bases, leaving 6 bases not matched to a gene. The germline V gene encodes CDR1 SQVTM and CDR2 ANQGSEA. The CDR3 has 14 amino acids. CDR3 coding DNA: TGCAGCGTTGAAGAGGGGCAGGGGGGGTATGGCTACACCTTC. Translating it yields CSVEEGQGGYGYTF.

The chain recombines TRBV27 with TRBJ2-5, with D perhaps assigned TRBD1 or TRBD2 (5 bases each). The CDR3 consists of 14 residues. Trimming stripped 5 bases from V and 7 bases from J, with 17 bases between. Germline V CDR1 and CDR2: MNHEY, SMNVEV (reference sequence). The DNA of the CDR3 is TGTGCCAGCAGTAACCACGGGACCCCAGGGACCCAGTACTTC. Its translation: CASSNHGTPGTQYF.

J is TRBJ2-5 and V is TRBV25-1, with 11 positions matching TRBD1. V lost 6 bases to trimming and J lost 5 bases; unmatched junction nucleotides: 8. Germline values: CDR1 MGHDK, CDR2 SYGVNS. The CDR3 runs 15 residues. In DNA form, the CDR3 reads TGTGCCAGCAGCATGGGACAGGGGGTATTTGAGACCCAGTACTTC. Its protein product is CASSMGQGVFETQYF.

A word on this clonotype: This sequence may be a read error, since a much larger clone differs from it by one base. The chain combines TRBV5-1 with TRBJ2-5, with TRBD2 matching over 10 bases. This CDR3 contains 15 residues. Germline V gives CDR1 SGHRS, CDR2 YFSETQ. The CDR3 region is CASSAGLARVETQHF. The CDR3 DNA reads as TGCGCCAGCAGCGCGGGACTAGCGCGGGTCGAGACCCAGCACTTC.

The V and J genes are TRBV3-1 and TRBJ2-1; 11 nucleotides align to TRBD2. The CDR3 runs 15 residues. The germline V gene has CDR1 LGHDT and CDR2 YNNKEL (reference sequence). Trimming at V came to 2 bases and at J to 8 bases, leaving 5 bases not matched to a gene. In DNA, the CDR3 is TGTGCCAGCAGCCAAACTAGCGGGAGTCTCGATGAGCAGTTCTTC. It codes for CASSQTSGSLDEQFF.

This clonotype has a single count. CDR3 protein: CASSISGRHQPQHF. CDR3 nucleotides: TGTGCCAGTAGTATATCAGGGAGACATCAGCCCCAGCATTTT. V is TRBV19 and J is TRBJ1-5, with TRBD1 as a possible D gene (5 bases). Trimming removed 2 bases at V and 5 bases at J, with 10 bases between. This CDR3 contains 14 residues. Germline V lookup: CDR1 LNHDA, CDR2 SQIVND (reference sequence). The variable domain in full, with the rest retrieved from reference TRBV19 and TRBJ1-5, is DGGITQSPKYLFRKEGQNVTLSCEQNLNHDAMYWYRQDPGQGLRLIYYSQIVNDFQKGDIAEGYSVSREKKESFPLTVTSAQKNPTAFYLCASSISGRHQPQHFGDGTRLSIL.

This clonotype was seen many times. The genes are TRBV5-4 and TRBJ2-7; 7 nucleotides line up with TRBD2. The germline gives CDR1 SGHNT, CDR2 YYREEE (reference sequence). This CDR3 comprises 14 residues. V dropped 1 base and J dropped 5; count of bases not matched to a gene: 6. CDR3: CASSLMGGLHEQYF. CDR3 coding DNA: TGTGCCAGCAGCTTGATGGGGGGGTTACACGAGCAGTACTTC.

The chain uses TRBV3-1 and TRBJ1-6, with unresolved D. The length of the CDR3 is 17 residues. Germline CDR1 and CDR2: LGHDT and YNNKEL (reference sequence). Trimming took off 4 bases at V and 6 bases at J, with 19 bases between the two ends. CDR3 nucleotides: TGTGCCAGCAGCCGTGGTGGGCTGGGGATGAGTAATTCACCCCTCCACTTT. Amino acids: CASSRGGLGMSNSPLHF. The variable domain in full, with the rest retrieved from reference TRBV3-1 and TRBJ1-6, is DTAVSQTPKYLVTQMGNDKSIKCEQNLGHDTMYWYKQDSKKFLKIMFSYNNKELIINETVPNRFSPKSPDKAHLNLHINSLELGDSAVYFCASSRGGLGMSNSPLHFGNGTRLTVT.

This rearrangement joins TRBV7-6 to TRBJ2-5; the match to TRBD2 covers 9 bases. V shed 0 bases and J 5 bases; nucleotides not matched to a gene: 7. The CDR3 is 16 amino acids. Germline CDR1 reads SGHVS; CDR2 reads FNYEAQ. CDR3 DNA sequence: TGTGCCAGCAGCTTAGCACACACGAGCGGGAGGGAGACCCAGTACTTC. This encodes CASSLAHTSGRETQYF.

The chain recombines TRBV12-3 or TRBV12-4 with TRBJ2-5; D ambiguous. The CDR3 runs to 18 residues. Trimming cost V 7 bases and J 0 bases, with 24 bases left between them. In DNA form, the CDR3 reads TGTGCCAGCACCCCGGCAGGTTCCACGAAGCCTTACCAAGAGACCCAGTACTTC. Protein: CASTPAGSTKPYQETQYF.

This clonotype was seen at least ten times. The rearrangement joins TRBV25-1 to TRBJ1-4; 10 nucleotides align to TRBD1. The CDR3 consists of 15 residues. The V gene's germline CDR1 is MGHDK and CDR2 SYGVNS. Trimming at V came to 2 bases and at J to 5 bases, leaving 2 bases not matched to a gene. CDR3 bases: TGTGCCAGCAGTGAAAAGGACAGGGGGAATGAAAAACTGTTTTTT. Its translation: CASSEKDRGNEKLFF.

This clonotype was counted between two and nine times. V is TRBV3-1 and J is TRBJ2-2; D assignment may be TRBD1 or TRBD2 (5 bases each). CDR3 length: 15 amino acids. Germline assignment: CDR1 LGHDT and CDR2 YNNKEL (reference sequence). Between the trimmed V and J ends, which lost 1 base and 3 bases, there was a span of 9 bases. The CDR3 DNA reads TGTGCCAGCAGCCAAGGAGGGGTGCACACCGGGGAGCTGTTTTTT. It yields the protein CASSQGGVHTGELFF.